This T cell receptor (beta chain) stems from a study of human T cells and chemical hapten exposure listed by TCRdb under 2021. As for the study more broadly: For sensitization, 2% DPC in acetone was applied to a 2 cm by 2 cm area of upper inner arm skin. Throughout the roughly 26-week study period, patients were also given weekly therapeutic DPC doses on the scalp. Patch tests used Finn chambers with 0.01% DPC on the upper back, scored after 6 days by International Contact Dermatitis Research Group standards. Most of the patients in the cohort were female, and the cohort covered alopecia areata with under or over 50% scalp involvement, alopecia totalis and alopecia universalis. Libraries were pooled for sequencing, and per-sample TCR yields varied mainly because of small differences in library volumes within the pool. In alopecia patients, the study followed how the peripheral blood TCR repertoire changed in vivo over primary and secondary sensitization to diphenylcyclopropenone (DPC), a hapten. Blood samples were taken from patients before sensitization (week 0) and then at 2, 6 and about 24 weeks after DPC sensitization. For TCR sequencing, blood came from about 29 alopecia patients at anywhere from one to four time points (pre-sensitization, 2, 6 and 24 weeks). Overall results and qualifications from the work: All patients had alopecia, a presumed autoimmune disease, so their immune response might differ from that of healthy individuals. A positive correlation was found between the number of PT1 expanded TCRs and patch test score, with significance reached at thresholds 8, 16 and 32 but not 4. Repeated subsampling changed both the strength of the expansion versus patch-test correlation and the threshold at which that correlation became significant. DPC sensitization did not change the number of TCRs with a frequency above 1 in 1000, and there was no evidence of changes in global repertoire structure. Significantly more large CDR3 similarity clusters were formed by expanded TCRs than by pre-sensitization or healthy control sets, consistent with antigen-driven responses.

The time point tag for this specimen amounts to: patch test 2, 6 weeks after DPC sensitization. Interpreted using the paper, the treatment or condition label stands for: therapeutic diphenylcyclopropenone sensitization with weekly scalp DPC. At every patch-test visit, the blood draw took place before the patch test was put on. Patients were eligible if aged 18 to 70, diagnosed with alopecia and judged suitable for DPC therapy, and pregnant patients were excluded. Total RNA was extracted from unfractionated whole blood collected in Tempus Blood RNA tubes. The library was obtained by RACE. Sequenced using a NextSeq 500. Library preparation attached unique molecular identifiers to individual cDNA molecules for quantitative, reproducible TCR counting. Both TCR alpha and TCR beta chains were sequenced from each blood RNA sample. The authors' pipeline ran thus. The median number of TCRs per sample was 90,000 to 100,000, ranging from about 20,000 to 750,000. The Decombinator software suite was used to annotate the V, J and CDR3 of the TCR reads. Every sample was subsampled to the same number of TCRs (28,000) for the PS versus PT1 abundance plots. Expanded TCRs were defined as absent before sensitization and observed at least eight times at the 2-week time point. TCRdb reran the public reads through fastp at Q25 and MiXCR, keeping productive beta chains. Each record represents a unique CDR3 protein, reported with the most common genes and DNA among its rows. TCRdb's processing, not the authors' own work, is the source of the V and J calls. Present in this sample are tens of thousands of distinct CDR3 sequences, 10% of which were seen just once. Roughly 7% of the sample is held by the ten biggest clonotypes.

In the case of this clonotype: The target of this receptor is not known. No per-base quality is available; no much larger clone lies one base away.

For CDR1 and CDR2, the germline V gene (reference sequence) lists DFQATT and SNEGSKA. Measured from the cysteine to the phenylalanine, the CDR3 is 15 residues long. Just CDR3 DNA is preserved here, 45 bases in frame from base 1. V is cut by 4 bases and J by 0 bases, and the space between the germline ends is 13 bases. This TCR was sampled from a woman in her forties or fifties with alopecia areata. Some clones in this sample may be carry-over from other donors' samples. This specimen was whole blood, taken in connection with sensitization to the hapten diphenylcyclopropenone (DPC). The chain joins TRBV20-1 to TRBJ2-1, with the D gene call left open. CDR3 sequence: CSATRPKSSYNEQFF. Here is the DNA: TGCAGTGCTACCCGACCCAAAAGCTCCTACAATGAGCAGTTCTTC.